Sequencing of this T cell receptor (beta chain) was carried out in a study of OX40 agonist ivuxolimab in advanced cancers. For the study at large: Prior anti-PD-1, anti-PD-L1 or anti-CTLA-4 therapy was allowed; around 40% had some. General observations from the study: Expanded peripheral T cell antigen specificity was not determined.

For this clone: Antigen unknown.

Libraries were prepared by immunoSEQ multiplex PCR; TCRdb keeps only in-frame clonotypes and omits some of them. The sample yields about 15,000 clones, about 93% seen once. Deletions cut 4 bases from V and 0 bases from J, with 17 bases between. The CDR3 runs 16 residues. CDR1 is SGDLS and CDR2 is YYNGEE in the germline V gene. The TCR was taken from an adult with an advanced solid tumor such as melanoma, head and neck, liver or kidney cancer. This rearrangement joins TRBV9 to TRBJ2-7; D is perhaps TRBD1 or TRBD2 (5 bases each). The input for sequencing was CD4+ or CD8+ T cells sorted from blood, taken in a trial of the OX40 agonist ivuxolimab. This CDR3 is CASSRASGRLSYEQYF. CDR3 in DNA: TGTGCCAGCAGCCGGGCTTCGGGGCGCCTCTCCTACGAGCAGTACTTC.